This entry is about one TCR beta chain. The data originate from a study of T cells expressing NK-cell markers. TCRdb reprocessed the 5' RACE reads and keeps a single row for each CDR3 protein, giving no DNA. The listing contains tens of thousands of distinct CDR3 sequences. The sample comprised blood T cells: a sorted CD56 or NKG2C T cell subset, CD4+ or CD8+ T cells, or bulk PBMC T cells (not recorded which). This clonotype originated in a woman between 18 and 70 years old in good health.

The CDR3 spells CASSQTTAPMGETQYF. The rearrangement uses TRBV3-1 and TRBJ2-5; TCRdb names TRBD1, which stays unverified in the absence of DNA. The germline gives CDR1 LGHDT, CDR2 YNNKEL (reference sequence). CDR3 length equals 16 residues.